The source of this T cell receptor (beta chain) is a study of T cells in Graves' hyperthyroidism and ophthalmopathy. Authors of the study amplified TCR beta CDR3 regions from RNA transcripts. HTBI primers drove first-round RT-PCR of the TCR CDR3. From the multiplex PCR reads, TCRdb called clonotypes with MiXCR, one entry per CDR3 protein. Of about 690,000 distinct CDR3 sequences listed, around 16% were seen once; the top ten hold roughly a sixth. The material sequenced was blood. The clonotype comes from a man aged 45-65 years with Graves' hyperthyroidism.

CDR3 loop: CASSSGQGAFGNQPQHF. For the CDR3, the DNA is TGTGCCAGCAGTTCGGGACAGGGGGCGTTTGGGAATCAGCCCCAGCATTTT. This chain links TRBV6-1 with TRBJ1-5, with TRBD1 matching over 12 bases. Per the germline V gene, CDR1 is MNHNS and CDR2 is SASEGT. The junction had 9 bases not matched to a gene; V was cut back by 5 bases and J by 4 bases. There are 17 residues in the CDR3.